A single sample gave rise to the 8 T cell receptor beta chains below, sequenced in a study of pediatric ulcerative colitis. Clones were read by immunoSEQ multiplex PCR, and TCRdb kept only the in-frame ones, dropping some. Of 40,000 to 60,000 clones listed, 78% are singletons. During colonoscopy, one to two rectal pinch biopsies were collected. The sample taken for sequencing was gut tissue. The receptors were gathered from a girl under 18 with moderate ulcerative colitis.

This chain joins TRBV28 and TRBJ2-7; D unresolved. The CDR3 sequence is 11 residues long. The germline V gene encodes CDR1 MDHEN and CDR2 SYDVKM. V shed 3 bases and J shed 2 bases, with 2 bases lying between them. The CDR3 sequence is CASSFAYEQYF. The CDR3 DNA reads TGTGCCAGCAGTTTCGCCTACGAGCAGTACTTC.

Concerning this clone itself: The same CDR3 can be traced to other DNA sequences in this sample. The chain recombines TRBV30 with TRBJ2-1; 13 nucleotides line up with TRBD2. This CDR3 has 14 amino acids. Germline CDR1 GTSNPN, CDR2 SVGIG (reference sequence). The junction had 0 bases not matched to a gene; V was cut back by 0 bases and J by 7 bases. The CDR3 sequence is CAWSVLAGGNEQFF. The DNA for the CDR3 is TGTGCCTGGAGTGTACTAGCGGGGGGGAATGAGCAGTTCTTC.

This clone was counted a single time. This chain joins TRBV21-1 and TRBJ2-4; TRBD1, the table's D call, was not compared with the DNA. TRBV21-1 is designated a pseudogene. The CDR3 consists of 13 residues. The CDR3 loop is CATKGVAKNIQYF. CDR3 DNA: TGTGCCACTAAGGGGGTAGCCAAAAACATTCAGTACTTC.

The chain carries TRBV29-1 and TRBJ2-7; no clear D. The CDR3 sequence is 13 residues long. Trimming removed 6 bases from V and 1 base from J, with 13 bases in between. Per the germline V gene, CDR1 is SQVTM and CDR2 is ANQGSEA. CDR3 coding DNA: TGCAGCGTCTACCGGGCCGATTCCTACGAGCAGTACTTC. Translated, it gives CSVYRADSYEQYF.

The chain couples TRBV2 to TRBJ1-2; no firm D call. The CDR3 extends over 12 amino acids. CDR1 is SNHLY and CDR2 is FYNNEI in the germline V gene. Trimming stripped 5 bases from V and 4 bases from J, with 8 bases between. In DNA, the CDR3 is TGTGCCAGCAGTCTTCGACCCTATGGCTACACCTTC. This encodes CASSLRPYGYTF. The entire variable domain, with the rest obtained from reference TRBV2 and TRBJ1-2, is as follows: EPEVTQTPSHQVTQMGQEVILRCVPISNHLYFYWYRQILGQKVEFLVSFYNNEISEKSEIFDDQFSVERPDGSNFTLKIRSTKLEDSAMYFCASSLRPYGYTFGSGTRLTVV.

The J gene is TRBJ1-1, the V gene TRBV2; tentatively, D is TRBD1 (5 bases). The CDR3 is 13 amino acids. CDR1 is SNHLY and CDR2 is FYNNEI in the germline V gene. The V end lost 2 bases, the J end lost 1 base, and 5 bases lay between the germline ends. The CDR3 here is CASSEQGNTEAFF. CDR3 DNA sequence: TGTGCCAGCAGTGAACAGGGGAACACTGAAGCTTTCTTT.

This clone was observed once. The chain has TRBV5-1 and TRBJ1-3, with D maybe TRBD1 (6 bases). CDR1 SGHRS and CDR2 YFSETQ come from the germline V gene. The CDR3 length is 14 residues. Trimming took 5 bases from V and 1 from J, leaving 10 bases between them. The CDR3 loop reads CASRSGASGNTIYF. CDR3 nucleotides: TGCGCCAGCAGGTCAGGGGCGTCTGGAAACACCATATATTTT.

This chain links TRBV19 with TRBJ2-7; perhaps TRBD2 as D (6 bases). The CDR3 is 15 amino acids. The germline gives CDR1 LNHDA, CDR2 SQIVND (reference sequence). Trimming pared 4 bases from V and 5 bases from J, leaving 18 bases between. The CDR3 sequence is CASSRGDRGMDEQYF. In nucleotides, the CDR3 is TGTGCCAGTAGTAGGGGGGACCGAGGCATGGACGAGCAGTACTTC.